This is a list of T cell receptor beta chains from one sample in a study of read filtering for tumor transcriptome and immune sequencing. A single record per CDR3 protein comes from TCRdb applying MiXCR to the reads. The sample has under 150,000 distinct CDR3 sequences, about 12% seen once. Input material: a population of CD138-negative cells sorted from bone marrow. The receptors come from a donor at least 40 years old with multiple myeloma. Both conserved end residues are part of each CDR3. D genes are given only for firm matches. Size values are once, few and many counts, or a class for expanded clones, and some rows have none.

>TRBD1|many|TRBV5-1|TRBJ2-3
CASSLAWRGQGSLDTQYF
TGCGCCAGCAGCTTGGCATGGAGGGGACAGGGGTCTCTGGATACGCAGTATTTT
>TRBD1|many|TRBV18|TRBJ2-1
CASSRGQGHNEQFF
TGTGCCAGCTCCCGCGGACAGGGCCACAATGAGCAGTTCTTC
>TRBD2|NA|TRBV9|TRBJ2-1
CAGSVVGEGAHNEQFF
TGTGCCGGCAGCGTAGTGGGGGAGGGCGCCCACAATGAGCAGTTCTTC
>TRBD1|many|TRBV5-6|TRBJ1-5
CASSLKTGEGNQPQHF
TGTGCCAGCAGCCTAAAGACAGGGGAGGGCAATCAGCCCCAGCATTTT
>NA|many|TRBV7-9|TRBJ2-5
CASSLRQETQYF
TGTGCCAGCAGCTTAAGACAAGAGACCCAGTACTTC
>TRBD1|many|TRBV11-2|TRBJ1-1
CASSLTGVFTEAFF
TGTGCCAGCAGCCTAACAGGGGTGTTCACTGAAGCTTTCTTT
>NA|many|TRBV7-2|TRBJ2-1
CASSFFPLNEQFF
TGTGCCAGCAGCTTCTTTCCCCTTAATGAGCAGTTCTTC
>NA|NA|TRBV20-1|TRBJ2-1
CSARVAGSYEQFF
TGCAGTGCTAGAGTGGCTGGAAGCTATGAGCAGTTCTTC
>NA|NA|TRBV20-1|TRBJ1-5
CSAPDAYSNQPQHF
TGCAGTGCTCCCGACGCCTATAGCAATCAGCCCCAGCATTTT
>NA|many|TRBV5-1|TRBJ2-1
CASSLAGNYNEQFF
TGCGCCAGCAGCTTGGCGGGCAACTACAATGAGCAGTTCTTC
>NA|many|TRBV25-1|TRBJ2-1
CASSEWGRRGHNEQFF
TGTGCCAGCAGTGAATGGGGGCGGCGAGGCCACAATGAGCAGTTCTTC